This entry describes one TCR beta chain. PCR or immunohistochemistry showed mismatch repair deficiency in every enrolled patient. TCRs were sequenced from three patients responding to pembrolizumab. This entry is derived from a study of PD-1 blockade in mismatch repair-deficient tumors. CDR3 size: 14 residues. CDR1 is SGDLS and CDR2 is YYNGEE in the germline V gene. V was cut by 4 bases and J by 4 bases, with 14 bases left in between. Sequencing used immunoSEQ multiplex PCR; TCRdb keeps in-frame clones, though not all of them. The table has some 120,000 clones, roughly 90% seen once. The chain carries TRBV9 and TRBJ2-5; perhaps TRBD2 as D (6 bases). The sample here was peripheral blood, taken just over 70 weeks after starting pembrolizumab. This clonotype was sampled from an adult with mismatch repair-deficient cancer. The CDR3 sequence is CASSPGVSRETQYF. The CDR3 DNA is TGTGCCAGCAGCCCGGGAGTTTCGAGAGAGACCCAGTACTTC.